This T cell receptor beta chain was obtained from a study of T cells in Graves' hyperthyroidism and ophthalmopathy. The length of the CDR3 is 14 residues. Trimming took off 3 bases at V and 8 bases at J, with 13 bases between the two ends. Germline-derived CDR1 and CDR2 are MDHEN and SYDVKM. Amplified TCR beta CDR3 regions derived from RNA transcripts. First-round RT-PCR of the TCR CDR3 relied on the HTBI primer set. TCRdb recomputed calls from the multiplex PCR reads with MiXCR, one row per CDR3 protein. The sample gives around 450,000 distinct CDR3 sequences, roughly an eighth of which show up once; 5.3% is in the top ten. Findings of the study overall: Most clonotypes expanded in thyroid above 0.001 were likewise present in blood.

The study defined stable Graves' hyperthyroidism as no ophthalmopathy progression within 18 months. Exclusion followed for patients with uncontrolled infection, other autoimmune disease, pregnancy or lactation. This clonotype came up many times. Its antigen remains unidentified. Sequenced input: blood. The sequence derives from a woman aged 18-29 years with Graves' hyperthyroidism. This chain links TRBV28 with TRBJ1-4, with a tentative D call TRBD1 (5 bases). DNA for the CDR3: TGTGCCAGCAGTTTTAGACAGCTTCAGGAAAAACTGTTTTTT. Protein product: CASSFRQLQEKLFF.